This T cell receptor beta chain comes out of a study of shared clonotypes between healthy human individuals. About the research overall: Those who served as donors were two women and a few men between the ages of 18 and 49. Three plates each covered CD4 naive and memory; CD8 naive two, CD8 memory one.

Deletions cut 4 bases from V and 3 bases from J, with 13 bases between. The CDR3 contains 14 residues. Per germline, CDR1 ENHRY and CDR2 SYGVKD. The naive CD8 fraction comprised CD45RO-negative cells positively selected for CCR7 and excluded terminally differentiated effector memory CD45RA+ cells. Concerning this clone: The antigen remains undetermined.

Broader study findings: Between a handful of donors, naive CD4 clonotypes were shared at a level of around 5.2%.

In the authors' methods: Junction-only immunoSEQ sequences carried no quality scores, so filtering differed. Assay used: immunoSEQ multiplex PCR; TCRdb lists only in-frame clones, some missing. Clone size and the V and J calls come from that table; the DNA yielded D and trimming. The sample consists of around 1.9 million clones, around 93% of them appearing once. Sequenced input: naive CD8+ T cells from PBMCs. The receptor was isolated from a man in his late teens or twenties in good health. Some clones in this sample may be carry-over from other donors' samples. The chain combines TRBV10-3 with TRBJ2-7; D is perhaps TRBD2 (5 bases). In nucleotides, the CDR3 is TGTGCCATCAGTGGAGAATACCGGGACTACGAGCAGTACTTC. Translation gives CAISGEYRDYEQYF.